The clone carrying this T cell receptor beta chain has ten or more counts. The antigen is not known. Trimming stripped 5 bases from V and 7 bases from J, with 18 bases between. CDR1 is SEHNR and CDR2 is FQNEAQ in the germline V gene (reference sequence). The CDR3 sequence is 14 residues long. Using its own MiXCR run on the 5' RACE reads, TCRdb lists one record per CDR3 protein. In the table there are some 250,000 distinct CDR3 sequences, about 6.7% of which are singletons. The data were obtained in a study of identical twins. Study findings and constraints: Models underestimated how often monozygotic twins shared out-of-frame TCR alpha.

These data are also associated with another study on T cells expressing NK-cell markers.

What was sequenced was CD8+ T cells sorted from blood. The chain links TRBV7-9 to TRBJ2-7; maybe TRBD2 (5 bases). The receptor was derived from a woman aged 18-30 years in good health. The CDR3 DNA reads TGTGCCAGCAGCCCGGGGAGCGGTCTTGAAGAGCAGTACTTC. Its translation is CASSPGSGLEEQYF.